This T cell receptor (beta chain) appears in the sequencing data of a study of Ad26.COV2.S vaccination and SARS-CoV-2 variants (dated by TCRdb to about 2021). For context, the study as a whole: Donors in the vaccine arm were drawn from COV1001, a multicentre, randomized, double-blind, placebo-controlled phase I-IIa trial testing Ad26.COV2.S in healthy adults. Ad26.COV2.S was administered intramuscularly at a dose of 5x10^10 or 1x10^11 viral particles, either as one shot or as two shots given 56 days apart. TCRbeta repertoire sequencing was used to assess the specificity and breadth of SARS-CoV-2-reactive T cell receptors after Ad26.COV2.S vaccination. The TCR-sequenced set comprised around 30 samples: about 19 Ad26.COV2.S vaccine recipients, 5 placebo recipients and 8 SARS-CoV-2 convalescent individuals. Participants in the trial were split at random into five groups of five each, receiving low-dose or high-dose Ad26.COV2.S once or twice, or else placebo on both occasions. Investigators did not know the trial group allocation while performing experiments and assessing outcomes.

Overall study results and their limits: The study was not powered to compare responses between vaccine doses or regimens. Non-spike TCR breadth was comparable between vaccine and placebo recipients, consistent with the vaccine containing only spike. It was noted by the authors that total T cell responses may have been underestimated by the TCR breadth and depth analyses. After vaccination, spike-specific CD8+ and CD4+ T cell responses were reported to show substantial breadth. Spike-specific TCR breadth was higher in Ad26.COV2.S recipients than in placebo recipients (P = 0.0014).

In its sample, this clone was seen once. The antigen this receptor binds is unknown. No much larger clone is present one base from it, and per-base qualities are unavailable. Taken with the paper, the label for treatment or condition translates to: some 20 received Ad26.COV2.S at low or high dose, single or two shots; about 5 received placebo; per-sample allocation not given. Repertoires of vaccine and placebo recipients were sequenced from samples taken on day 63 after the first injection. Between 29 July and 7 August 2020, Cohort 1b enrolled 25 adults aged 18-55 years at one site in Boston, USA. Ad26.COV2.S was a replication-incompetent adenovirus type 26 vector that expressed a prefusion-stabilized SARS-CoV-2 spike protein derived from the original Wuhan strain. The immunoSEQ Assay was the method used to sequence TCRbeta CDR3 regions. After extraction, genomic DNA underwent amplification by bias-controlled multiplex PCR, followed by high-throughput sequencing. Per the original workflow: To quantify the absolute abundance of every unique TCRbeta CDR3 region, sequences were collapsed and filtered. T cell fraction was estimated by normalization of TCRbeta template counts to usable DNA, with usable DNA being measured through amplification of reference genes present in all nucleated cells. Repertoire TCRs were annotated as SARS-CoV-2-specific by exact matching of V gene, CDR3 amino acid sequence and J gene to a known reactive TCR set. MIRA supplied the reference SARS-CoV-2 TCR set, which was filtered for enrichment in COVID-19-positive ImmuneCODE repertoires so that public or cross-reactive TCRs were removed. Using the MIRA antigens, annotated TCRs were further analysed by specific ORF or by position within an ORF. Breadth was defined as annotated unique rearrangements over total unique productive rearrangements; depth was the summed frequency of those rearrangements. TCR breadth was compared between groups using two-sided Wilcoxon rank-sum tests. TCRdb took this table from immuneACCESS and kept in-frame rearrangements with V and J called. Such tables lack part of the clones; where checked against another copy, unresolved V genes explain under half of the gap, and the rest is unexplained. Clonal size and the V and J genes are those of that table, whereas D and trimming came from the DNA. For this sample the table gives more than 300,000 clones, of which 85% were detected only once. The top ten clonotypes cover under 2.5% of the sample.

The TCR sequence derives from a person between 18 and 65 years old who received the Ad26.COV2.S COVID-19 vaccine or a placebo. The starting material was peripheral blood, obtained in a trial of Ad26.COV2.S vaccine versus placebo.

The bases read TGTGCCAGCAGTCGACCGGGAGGGTTAGGGTACGAGCAGTACTTC. This sequence encodes CASSRPGGLGYEQYF. The chain couples TRBV28 to TRBJ2-7, and 8 junction bases match TRBD2. The CDR3 covers 15 residues, taking in both the cysteine and the phenylalanine. Only the CDR3 region is kept as DNA, spanning 45 bases read in frame from base 1. After removal of 5 bases from V and 4 bases from J, the junction retains 10 bases not matched to a gene. The germline V gene supplies CDR1 MDHEN and CDR2 SYDVKM.